The clone carrying this T cell receptor (beta chain) has ten or more counts. Its target is unknown. Produced via immunoSEQ multiplex PCR; TCRdb's table is partial and in-frame only. The sample presents 20,000 to 30,000 clones, none singletons. This entry comes from a study of T cells after posttransplantation cyclophosphamide. Study-level results: Donor-recipient repertoire similarity was low at 1-2 months, rising over year one.

Trimming left V 6 bases short and J 0 bases short, with 13 bases between. CDR3 size: 15 residues. CDR1 and CDR2 from the germline V gene are WSHSY and SAAADI. This chain joins TRBV10-2 and TRBJ2-3; D possibly corresponds to TRBD2 (6 bases). Input material: PBMCs. The TCR was taken from a middle-aged man in good health, CMV-negative, and a related stem cell transplant donor. CDR3 sequence (DNA): TGCGCCAGCAGGCCTAGCGCTCGTAGCACAGATACGCAGTATTTT. As protein: CASRPSARSTDTQYF.